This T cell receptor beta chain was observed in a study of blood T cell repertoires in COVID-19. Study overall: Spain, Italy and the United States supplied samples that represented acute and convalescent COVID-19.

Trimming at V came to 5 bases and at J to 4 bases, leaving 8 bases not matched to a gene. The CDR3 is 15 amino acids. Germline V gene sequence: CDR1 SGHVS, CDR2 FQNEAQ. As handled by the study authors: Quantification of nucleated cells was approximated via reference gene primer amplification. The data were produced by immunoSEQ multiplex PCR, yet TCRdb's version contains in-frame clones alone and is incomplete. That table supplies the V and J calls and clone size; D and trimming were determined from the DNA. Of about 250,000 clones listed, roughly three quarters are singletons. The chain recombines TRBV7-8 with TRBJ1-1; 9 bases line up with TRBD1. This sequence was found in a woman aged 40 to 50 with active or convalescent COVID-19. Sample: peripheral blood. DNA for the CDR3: TGTGCCAGCAGCCCACGGGACAGGGCGATCACTGAAGCTTTCTTT. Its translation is CASSPRDRAITEAFF.